The present T cell receptor beta chain was sequenced within a study of T cells in women clearing cervical HPV infection. Whole-study context: Controls were women whose single incident HPV16 infection cleared within 12 months without precancer or cancer. Case blood drawn at lesion detection; control blood after infection cleared. HLA type stays a possible confounder, typing being limited.

Sequenced by immunoSEQ multiplex PCR; TCRdb stores in-frame clones only, minus some. The sample totals 20,000 to 25,000 clones. Turning to this clone: The sequenced fragment ends 3 residues before the CDR3 boundary, so the rest is inferred from the germline J gene.

Germline V gene sequence: CDR1 SGHNT, CDR2 YYREEE (reference sequence). This CDR3 spans 15 amino acids. Trimming took 1 base from V and 2 from J; bases not matched to a gene: 4. Sequencing was carried out using blood buffy coat. This receptor was taken from a woman aged 18 to 75 with a cervical HPV16 infection that either progressed to CIN3+ or cleared (not recorded which). This sequence joins TRBV5-4 and TRBJ2-3; 7 bases are a match to TRBD2. CDR3 amino acids: CASSLSSGFTDTQYF. The DNA read from the CDR3 is TGTGCCAGCAGCTTGTCTAGCGGATTCACAGATACG. The full variable domain, rest sourced from reference TRBV5-4 and TRBJ2-3, is ETGVTQSPTHLIKTRGQQVTLRCSSQSGHNTVSWYQQALGQGPQFIFQYYREEENGRGNFPPRFSGLQFPNYSSELNVNALELDDSALYLCASSLSSGFTDTQYFGPGTRLTVL.